This passage covers 29 T cell receptor beta chains from one sample sequenced in a study of T-cell reconstitution after alpha-beta-depleted transplantation in children. Library preparation (for TCRbeta) was performed with unique molecular identifiers. TCRdb processed the PCR reads anew with MiXCR; each CDR3 protein has one entry. The sample includes approximately 800,000 distinct CDR3 sequences, 16% of them seen just once. The sequencing used PBMCs, mostly from graft donor cells, collected 360 days after TCRalphabeta/CD19-depleted stem cell transplant. These receptors were collected from a male patient between 5 and 17 years old who had a stem cell transplant for acute lymphoblastic leukemia, so the T cells may come from the graft donor.

This clonotype was detected only once. The rearrangement links TRBV5-4 to TRBJ2-1; TRBD2 matches at 8 bases. Germline assignment: CDR1 SGHNT and CDR2 YYREEE (reference sequence). After removal of 4 bases from V and 5 bases from J, the junction contained 11 bases not matched to a gene. The CDR3 sequence is 16 residues long. CDR3 loop: CASSPPGTRRDNEQFF. The CDR3 DNA reads as TGTGCCAGCAGCCCCCCCGGGACTAGGAGGGACAATGAGCAGTTCTTC. Variable domain in full (rest from reference TRBV5-4 and TRBJ2-1): ETGVTQSPTHLIKTRGQQVTLRCSSQSGHNTVSWYQQALGQGPQFIFQYYREEENGRGNFPPRFSGLQFPNYSSELNVNALELDDSALYLCASSPPGTRRDNEQFFGPGTRLTVL.

This clonotype came up a few times. V usage is TRBV15 and J usage is TRBJ2-7, with TRBD2 matching 7 bases. The V gene end was trimmed by 0 bases and the J gene end by 7 bases; junction bases not matched to a gene: 12. The CDR3 contains 16 residues. From germline, CDR1 is LNHNV and CDR2 YYDKDF (reference sequence). CDR3 coding DNA: TGTGCCACCAGCAGAGATCCGGCTAGCGGTCGGGCGGAGCAGTACTTC. It is translated as CATSRDPASGRAEQYF.

A few counts support this clonotype. This rearrangement joins TRBV15 to TRBJ2-5, with TRBD2 matching 7 bases. CDR1 and CDR2 from the germline V gene are LNHNV and YYDKDF (reference sequence). V dropped 0 bases and J dropped 1; count of bases not matched to a gene: 11. The CDR3 contains 18 residues. The CDR3 sequence: CATSRDGALAESQETQYF. In DNA, the CDR3 is TGTGCCACCAGCAGAGATGGGGCCCTAGCGGAGAGCCAAGAGACCCAGTACTTC. Drawing the rest from reference TRBV15 and TRBJ2-5, the complete variable domain is DAMVIQNPRYQVTQFGKPVTLSCSQTLNHNVMYWYQQKSSQAPKLLFHYYDKDFNNEADTPDNFQSRRPNTSFCFLDIRSPGLGDTAMYLCATSRDGALAESQETQYFGPGTRLLVL.

The chain has TRBV5-1 and TRBJ2-7; 7 nucleotides match TRBD1. The CDR3 length is 16 residues. CDR1 is SGHRS, CDR2 YFSETQ, per germline. Trimming removed 3 bases from V and 5 bases from J; junction bases left unmatched: 14. The CDR3 reads CASSSLPGGRVNEQYF. DNA for the CDR3: TGCGCCAGCAGCTCTCTCCCAGGGGGACGGGTGAACGAGCAGTACTTC.

This chain connects TRBV5-6 to TRBJ2-5, with 7 bases matching TRBD2. V shed 4 bases, J shed 1 base, and the junction held 4 bases outside the gene matches. The germline CDR1 and CDR2 sequences are SGHDT and YYEEEE. This CDR3 has 14 amino acids. CDR3 DNA sequence: TGTGCCAGCAGCGTACCTAGCGGCCAAGAGACCCAGTACTTC. It yields the protein CASSVPSGQETQYF.

This sequence joins TRBV9 and TRBJ2-2, with no clear D. Germline V gene lookup returns CDR1 SGDLS and CDR2 YYNGEE. This CDR3 region has 15 residues. The V end lost 5 bases, the J end lost 1 base, and 12 bases lay between the germline ends. The chain's CDR3 is CASSPGFLNTGELFF. For the CDR3, the DNA is TGTGCCAGCAGTCCAGGCTTCCTGAACACCGGGGAGCTGTTTTTT.

The chain joins TRBV5-8 to TRBJ2-1; either TRBD1 or TRBD2 may supply D (5 bases each). V was cut by 4 bases and J by 4 bases, with 18 bases left in between. The CDR3 has 16 amino acids. CDR1 and CDR2 (germline): SGHTS, YDEGEE. This CDR3 reads CASSRPRGITYNEQFF. In nucleotides, the CDR3 is TGTGCCAGCAGCCGGCCGAGGGGCATTACTTACAATGAGCAGTTCTTC. The full variable domain, in which reference TRBV5-8 and TRBJ2-1 provide the parts outside the CDR3, is EAGVTQSPTHLIKTRGQQATLRCSPISGHTSVYWYQQALGLGLQFLLWYDEGEERNRGNFPPRFSGRQFPNYSSELNVNALELEDSALYLCASSRPRGITYNEQFFGPGTRLTVL.

The chain recombines TRBV5-1 with TRBJ2-3; D gene ambiguous. This CDR3 region has 12 residues. V dropped 1 base and J dropped 5 bases, with 5 bases sitting between them. CDR1 is SGHRS and CDR2 is YFSETQ in the germline V gene. This chain's CDR3 is CASSLQEDTQYF. In nucleotides, the CDR3 is TGCGCCAGCAGCTTGCAGGAAGATACGCAGTATTTT. The complete variable domain, with remaining parts taken from reference TRBV5-1 and TRBJ2-3, reads KAGVTQTPRYLIKTRGQQVTLSCSPISGHRSVSWYQQTPGQGLQFLFEYFSETQRNKGNFPGRFSGRQFSNSRSEMNVSTLELGDSALYLCASSLQEDTQYFGPGTRLTVL.

The chain combines TRBV7-9 with TRBJ2-1; D remains ambiguous. Germline CDR1 and CDR2: SEHNR and FQNEAQ (reference sequence). Trimming cost V 4 bases and J 7 bases, with 14 bases left between them. The CDR3 is 14 residues long. The CDR3 region is CASSSGLTRNEQFF. The CDR3 nucleotides are TGTGCCAGCAGCTCGGGCCTTACCAGGAATGAGCAGTTCTTC.

This clonotype has just a few counts. The chain is built from TRBV5-1 and TRBJ2-2, with D unresolved. Deletions cut 3 bases from V and 6 bases from J, with 6 bases between. The V gene's germline CDR1 is SGHRS and CDR2 YFSETQ. CDR3 size: 12 residues. The DNA of the CDR3 is TGCGCCAGCAGCTGGGTGGCCGGGGAGCTGTTTTTT. As protein: CASSWVAGELFF.

The sample holds many counts of this clonotype. V usage is TRBV2 and J usage is TRBJ2-7; D is undetermined. With 1 base removed from V and 4 bases from J, the gap between germline ends came to 8 bases. The CDR3 loop spans 13 amino acids. Germline V gives CDR1 SNHLY, CDR2 FYNNEI. In nucleotides, the CDR3 is TGTGCCAGCAGTGAAGATTCAGCATACGAGCAGTACTTC. Translated: CASSEDSAYEQYF.

The genes are TRBV10-3 and TRBJ2-7, with TRBD1 matching 8 bases. Trimming at V came to 7 bases and at J to 2 bases, leaving 7 bases not matched to a gene. Germline V gives CDR1 ENHRY, CDR2 SYGVKD. CDR3 size: 14 residues. CDR3 residues: CAINKQGGTYEQYF. CDR3 nucleotide sequence: TGTGCCATCAACAAACAGGGGGGCACCTACGAGCAGTACTTC.

This clonotype has ten or more counts. This sequence joins TRBV10-3 and TRBJ2-1; TRBD2 agrees at 11 bases. This CDR3 is built from 15 residues. CDR1 is ENHRY, CDR2 SYGVKD, per germline. V was pared by 3 bases and J by 6 bases, with 4 bases of the junction left unmatched. The CDR3 nucleotides are TGTGCCATCAGTGATAGTACTAGCGGGAGCAATGAGCAGTTCTTC. It is translated as CAISDSTSGSNEQFF.

This chain connects TRBV20-1 to TRBJ1-1; no clear D gene. The CDR3 contains 15 residues. The V end was cut by 5 bases, the J end by 1 base, with 17 bases between. Germline-derived CDR1 and CDR2 are DFQATT and SNEGSKA (reference sequence). This chain's CDR3 is CSAPSRAAPNTEAFF. The DNA for the CDR3 is TGCAGTGCTCCCTCCCGGGCCGCTCCGAACACTGAAGCTTTCTTT.

This chain joins TRBV18 and TRBJ1-2; D is undetermined. The V end was cut by 2 bases, the J end by 3 bases, with 10 bases between. The CDR3 totals 14 residues. Germline CDR1 and CDR2: KGHSH and LQKENI. The CDR3 coding sequence is TGTGCCAGCTCACCAGGGATCAGTGACTATGGCTACACCTTC. This gives the protein CASSPGISDYGYTF.

This clonotype was counted only a few times. V usage is TRBV5-1 and J usage is TRBJ1-6; TRBD1 aligns across 8 bases. Germline CDR1 and CDR2: SGHRS and YFSETQ. V shed 4 bases and J 6 bases; nucleotides not matched to a gene: 3. The CDR3 loop spans 14 amino acids. The CDR3 nucleotides read TGCGCCAGCAGCCTGGGACAGGCTAATTCACCCCTCCACTTT. The encoded protein is CASSLGQANSPLHF.

The V and J genes are TRBV7-9 and TRBJ2-1; 11 bases line up with TRBD2. Germline V gene data show CDR1 as SEHNR and CDR2 as FQNEAQ (reference sequence). The ends lost 7 bases at V and 9 bases at J; junction bases unmatched: 11. The CDR3 has 15 amino acids. The CDR3 reads CASIPGLAVVGEQFF. The CDR3 bases are TGTGCCAGCATACCGGGACTAGCGGTTGTTGGTGAGCAGTTCTTC.

V usage is TRBV27 and J usage is TRBJ2-3; D perhaps matches TRBD1 (5 bases). V was clipped by 2 bases and J by 6 bases, with 18 bases between them. The CDR3 runs to 16 residues. From germline, CDR1 is MNHEY and CDR2 SMNVEV (reference sequence). The DNA of the CDR3 is TGTGCCAGCAGTTTAGGGGCGGTTTCCGCAAAGGATACGCAGTATTTT. It codes for CASSLGAVSAKDTQYF.

In this sample, this clonotype turned up a few times. The chain links TRBV12-3 or TRBV12-4 to TRBJ1-2; 7 nucleotides align to TRBD1. V was clipped by 3 bases and J by 3 bases; unmatched bases: 7. The CDR3 is 15 residues long. CDR3 in amino acids: CASSLGDSTYYGYTF. Written as DNA, the CDR3 is TGTGCCAGCAGTTTGGGGGACAGTACTTACTATGGCTACACCTTC.

The gene calls are TRBV4-1 and TRBJ2-1; 8 bases agree with TRBD2. The CDR3 consists of 18 residues. Germline values: CDR1 MGHRA, CDR2 YSYEKL. V gave up 1 base and J gave up 8 bases; unmatched junction bases: 16. The chain's CDR3 is CASSQVISLGTSIYEQFF. The CDR3 DNA is TGCGCCAGCAGCCAAGTCATTTCACTCGGGACTAGTATCTATGAGCAGTTCTTC.

The genes are TRBV5-1 and TRBJ2-2; tentatively, D is TRBD1 (6 bases). Trimming took 2 bases from V and 4 from J, leaving 9 bases between them. The germline V gene has CDR1 SGHRS and CDR2 YFSETQ. CDR3 size: 14 residues. The CDR3 DNA reads TGCGCCAGCAGCTTTGACAGGTCCACCGGGGAGCTGTTTTTT. Protein sequence: CASSFDRSTGELFF.

This clonotype was detected only a few times. The genes are TRBV2 and TRBJ2-1; D unclear. The ends were cut back, 4 bases at V and 5 bases at J, with 21 bases in the middle. Germline CDR1 reads SNHLY; CDR2 reads FYNNEI. This CDR3 region has 17 residues. CDR3 protein: CASSGSVIAPTDNEQFF. In DNA form, the CDR3 reads TGTGCCAGCAGTGGCTCGGTTATAGCCCCGACCGACAATGAGCAGTTCTTC.

V and J are TRBV10-3 and TRBJ2-3; 9 bases line up with TRBD1. The CDR3 consists of 15 residues. CDR1 is ENHRY and CDR2 is SYGVKD in the germline V gene. The CDR3 is CATDPGTGRGDTQYF. Written as DNA, the CDR3 is TGTGCGACCGACCCCGGGACAGGGAGGGGAGATACGCAGTATTTT.

This clonotype has only a few counts. The rearrangement uses TRBV7-4 and TRBJ2-5; D is uncertain. The V gene's germline CDR1 is SGHVT and CDR2 SQSDAQ. The CDR3 runs 15 residues. V was pared by 1 base and J by 4 bases, with 13 bases between. The CDR3 region is CASSLVGGWAETQYF. The CDR3 coding sequence is TGTGCCAGCAGCTTAGTAGGCGGTTGGGCAGAGACCCAGTACTTC.

The chain uses TRBV11-2 and TRBJ2-7; D is uncertain. The V gene lost 6 bases and the J gene lost 7 bases, with 13 bases spanning the gap. Germline V gives CDR1 SGHAT, CDR2 FQNNGV. The CDR3 spans 12 residues. CDR3 sequence (DNA): TGTGCCAGCAGTTTAACCCTCGAGGAGCAGTACTTC. Translating gives CASSLTLEEQYF. Combining the CDR3 with reference TRBV11-2 and TRBJ2-7 gives the whole variable domain EAGVAQSPRYKIIEKRQSVAFWCNPISGHATLYWYQQILGQGPKLLIQFQNNGVVDDSQLPKDRFSAERLKGVDSTLKIQPAKLEDSAVYLCASSLTLEEQYFGPGTRLTVT.

This clonotype was detected a few times. The rearrangement joins TRBV5-1 to TRBJ2-7, with D possibly TRBD2 on 6 matching bases. V was pared by 3 bases and J by 7 bases, with 17 bases between. Germline V gene sequence: CDR1 SGHRS, CDR2 YFSETQ. This CDR3 is built from 14 residues. CDR3 nucleotide sequence: TGCGCCAGCAGCTGGGACTTCCCCCTAGATGAGCAGTACTTC. It codes for CASSWDFPLDEQYF.

This clonotype was found once. The CDR3 DNA reads as TGCGCCAGCAGCAACGAAGGCAATGAGCAGTTCTTC. Residues: CASSNEGNEQFF. The chain joins TRBV5-1 to TRBJ2-1; D ambiguous. Deletions cut 4 bases from V and 6 bases from J, with 8 bases between. Germline V lookup: CDR1 SGHRS, CDR2 YFSETQ. The CDR3 has 12 amino acids.

The table lists this clonotype with a few counts. The rearrangement uses TRBV7-9 and TRBJ2-3, with D possibly called TRBD1 or TRBD2 (5 bases each). V dropped 6 bases and J dropped 6 bases, with 19 bases sitting between them. CDR1 and CDR2 (germline): SEHNR, FQNEAQ (reference sequence). The CDR3 spans 15 residues. The CDR3 nucleotides are TGTGCCAGCAGTCCCCGGGACCACTCAATCGATACGCAGTATTTT. Translation: CASSPRDHSIDTQYF. Based on the CDR3 plus reference TRBV7-9 and TRBJ2-3, the full variable domain is DTGVSQNPRHKITKRGQNVTFRCDPISEHNRLYWYRQTLGQGPEFLTYFQNEAQLEKSRLLSDRFSAERPKGSFSTLEIQRTEQGDSAMYLCASSPRDHSIDTQYFGPGTRLTVL.

Notes on this clonotype: One end of the junction is discordant with germline, which a read error may explain. This CDR3 reads CASGTGTGIERYF. CDR3 in DNA: TGTGCTAGTGGAACAGGGACGGGTATCGAGCGGTACTTC. The V and J genes are TRBV12-5 and TRBJ2-7, with D possibly TRBD1 on 6 matching bases. The CDR3 length is 13 residues. In germline, CDR1 is LGHNT, CDR2 FRNRAP.